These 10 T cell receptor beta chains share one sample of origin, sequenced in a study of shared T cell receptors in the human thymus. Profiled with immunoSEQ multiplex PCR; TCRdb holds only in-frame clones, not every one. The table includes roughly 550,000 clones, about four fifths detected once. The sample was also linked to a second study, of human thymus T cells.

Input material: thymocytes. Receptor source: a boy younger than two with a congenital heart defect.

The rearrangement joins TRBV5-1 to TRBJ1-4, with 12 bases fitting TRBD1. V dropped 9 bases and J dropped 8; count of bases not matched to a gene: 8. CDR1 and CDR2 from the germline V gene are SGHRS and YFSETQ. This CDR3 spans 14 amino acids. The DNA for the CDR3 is TGCGCCACTAAAGGGGACAGGGGGCCCGAAAAACTGTTTTTT. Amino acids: CATKGDRGPEKLFF.

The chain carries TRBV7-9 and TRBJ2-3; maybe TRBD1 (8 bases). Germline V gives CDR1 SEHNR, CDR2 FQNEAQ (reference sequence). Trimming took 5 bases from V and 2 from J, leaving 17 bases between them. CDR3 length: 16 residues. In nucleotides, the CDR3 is TGTGCCAGCAGCACAACAGGGGGGGGTCCCACAGATACGCAGTATTTT. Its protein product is CASSTTGGGPTDTQYF.

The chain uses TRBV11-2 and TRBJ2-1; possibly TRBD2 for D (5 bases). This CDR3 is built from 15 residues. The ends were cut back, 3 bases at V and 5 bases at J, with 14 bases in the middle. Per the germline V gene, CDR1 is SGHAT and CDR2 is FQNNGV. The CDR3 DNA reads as TGTGCCAGCAGCTTTCGGCGGGCAGGTGACAATGAGCAGTTCTTC. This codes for CASSFRRAGDNEQFF.

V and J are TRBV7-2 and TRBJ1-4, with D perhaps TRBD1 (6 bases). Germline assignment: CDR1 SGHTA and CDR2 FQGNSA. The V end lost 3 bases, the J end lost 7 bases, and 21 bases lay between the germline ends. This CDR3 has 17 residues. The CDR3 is CASSFRGRGEGSEKLFF. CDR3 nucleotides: TGTGCCAGCAGCTTCCGTGGCAGGGGCGAAGGTAGTGAAAAACTGTTTTTT.

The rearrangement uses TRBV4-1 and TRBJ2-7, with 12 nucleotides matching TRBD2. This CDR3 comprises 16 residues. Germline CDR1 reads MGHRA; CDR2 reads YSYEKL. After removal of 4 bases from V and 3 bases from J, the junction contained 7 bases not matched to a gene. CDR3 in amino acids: CASSPSGLAGYYEQYF. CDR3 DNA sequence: TGCGCCAGCAGCCCTTCCGGACTAGCGGGATACTACGAGCAGTACTTC.

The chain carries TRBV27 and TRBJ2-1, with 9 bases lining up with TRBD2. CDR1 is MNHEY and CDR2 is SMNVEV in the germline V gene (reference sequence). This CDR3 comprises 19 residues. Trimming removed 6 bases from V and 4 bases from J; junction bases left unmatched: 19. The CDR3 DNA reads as TGTGCCAGCAGGATGGCGGGAGGGCCATCCTCCGCGAGGTACAATGAGCAGTTCTTC. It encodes CASRMAGGPSSARYNEQFF.

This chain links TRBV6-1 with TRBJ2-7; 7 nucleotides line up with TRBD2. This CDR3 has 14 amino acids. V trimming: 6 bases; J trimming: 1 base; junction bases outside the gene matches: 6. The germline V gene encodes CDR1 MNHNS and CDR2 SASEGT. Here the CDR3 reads CASRGMGGSYEQYF. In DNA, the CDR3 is TGTGCCAGCAGGGGCATGGGGGGGTCCTACGAGCAGTACTTC.

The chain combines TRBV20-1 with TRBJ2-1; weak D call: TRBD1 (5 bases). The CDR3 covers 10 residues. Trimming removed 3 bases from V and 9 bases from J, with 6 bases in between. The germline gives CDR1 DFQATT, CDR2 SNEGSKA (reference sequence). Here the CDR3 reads CSASQGEQFF. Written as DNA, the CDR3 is TGCAGTGCTAGTCAGGGTGAGCAGTTCTTC.

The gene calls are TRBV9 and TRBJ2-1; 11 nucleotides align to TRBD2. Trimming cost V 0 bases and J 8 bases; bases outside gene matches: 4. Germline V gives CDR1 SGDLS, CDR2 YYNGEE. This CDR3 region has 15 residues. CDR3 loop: CASSVVAGGHHEQFF. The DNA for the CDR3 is TGTGCCAGCAGCGTAGTAGCGGGAGGGCACCATGAGCAGTTCTTC.

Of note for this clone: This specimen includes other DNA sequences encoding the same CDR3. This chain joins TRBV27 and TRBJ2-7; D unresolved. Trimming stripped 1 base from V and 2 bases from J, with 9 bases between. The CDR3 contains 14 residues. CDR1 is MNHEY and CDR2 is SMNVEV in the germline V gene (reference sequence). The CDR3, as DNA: TGTGCCAGCAGTTTATTGGCAGGTACCTACGAGCAGTACTTC. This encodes CASSLLAGTYEQYF.